These 5 T cell receptor beta chains were all obtained from the same sample, sequenced in a study of T cell responses to AZD1222 COVID-19 vaccine (dated by TCRdb to the early 2020s). The time point tag for this specimen amounts to: baseline before first vaccination. To prepare the library, the immunoSEQ multiplex PCR assay was applied. TCRdb limited this immuneACCESS table to in-frame rearrangements with V and J called. A share of clones is missing; checked studies link under half to unresolved V genes, and the rest is unexplained. The sample profile shows about 72,000 clones; 86% of them were found once. 2.5% of the sample rests with the top ten. Specimen: peripheral blood, collected on day 0 of AZD1222 vaccination. These receptors were collected from an adult in good health.

The count of this clone is one. The chain carries TRBV7-8 and TRBJ2-2, with 10 bases identical to TRBD1. The CDR3 runs 15 residues. V shed 3 bases, J shed 5 bases, and the junction held 3 bases outside the gene matches. The V gene's germline CDR1 is SGHVS and CDR2 FQNEAQ. Here the CDR3 reads CASSLGGQGTGELFF. Written as DNA, the CDR3 is TGTGCCAGCAGCTTGGGGGGACAGGGGACCGGGGAGCTGTTTTTT.

The genes are TRBV28 and TRBJ2-4, with a possible D match to TRBD2 (5 bases). Trimming removed 2 bases from V and 5 bases from J, with 7 bases in between. The length of the CDR3 is 13 residues. Germline CDR1 and CDR2: MDHEN and SYDVKM. CDR3 in amino acids: CASSLTGENIQYF. CDR3 DNA: TGTGCCAGCAGTTTAACCGGGGAAAACATTCAGTACTTC.

This chain uses TRBV19 with TRBJ1-2, with D possibly matching TRBD1 (6 bases). Germline CDR1 is LNHDA and CDR2 is SQIVND (reference sequence). This CDR3 comprises 16 residues. The germline V and J ends were trimmed by 2 bases and 6 bases, with 19 bases remaining between them. In DNA form, the CDR3 reads TGTGCCAGTAGTATACTGCTTTCTGCAGGGGCAAATGGCTACACCTTC. Protein product: CASSILLSAGANGYTF.

The genes are TRBV25-1 and TRBJ1-3, with D perhaps TRBD1 (5 bases). The germline V gene encodes CDR1 MGHDK and CDR2 SYGVNS. V was pared by 6 bases and J by 6 bases, with 15 bases between. The CDR3 extends over 14 amino acids. This chain's CDR3 is CASRAGTTKNTIYF. The DNA of the CDR3 is TGTGCCAGCAGAGCCGGGACGACTAAAAACACCATATATTTT.

This clone has only a few counts. For the CDR3, the DNA is TGTGCCAGTAGCCCAGGACAGCTGACCGGGGAGCTGTTTTTT. Translating it yields CASSPGQLTGELFF. The chain employs TRBV19 and TRBJ2-2; perhaps TRBD1 as D (6 bases). CDR1 and CDR2 (germline): LNHDA, SQIVND (reference sequence). Trimming left V 6 bases short and J 5 bases short, with 13 bases between. The CDR3 totals 14 residues.